This TCR beta chain stems from a study of T cells in localized non-small cell lung cancer. Regarding the study as a whole: Greater blood T cell density accompanied longer overall survival. Uninvolved neighboring lung showed the greatest T cell clonality, exceeding tumor.

As regards this clone: Its cognate antigen is unknown.

Germline assignment: CDR1 GTSNPN and CDR2 SVGIG (reference sequence). CDR3 size: 12 residues. Deletions cut 7 bases from V and 4 bases from J, with 13 bases between. Sequencing used immunoSEQ multiplex PCR; TCRdb keeps in-frame clones, though not all of them. The sample includes more than 30,000 clones, about 81% of them seen just once. The sample here was peripheral blood, taken before any cancer treatment. This sequence was found in a male donor at least 60 years old with stage II squamous cell lung carcinoma. The rearrangement joins TRBV30 to TRBJ1-2, with D uncertain. The CDR3: CASPRRTYGYTF. CDR3 nucleotide sequence: TGTGCCTCCCCCCGACGGACCTATGGCTACACCTTC.